This is a list of T cell receptor beta chains from one sample in a study of T cells in Graves' hyperthyroidism and ophthalmopathy. TCRdb fed the multiplex PCR reads into MiXCR, producing one record per CDR3 protein. The data contain 350,000 or so distinct CDR3 sequences, over 20% of them singletons. The sequencing input was blood. These receptors came from a woman aged 45-65 years with Graves' hyperthyroidism. The CDR3 runs from the conserved cysteine through the conserved F or W. Each record gives: D gene, J gene, V gene, clone size, CDR3 protein, CDR3 DNA. The D gene is left open where the match is weak. Clone size, where shown, is once, few, many, or a class for clones that have expanded.

>NA|TRBJ1-1|TRBV6-1|many
CASSRDNQNTEAFF
TGTGCCAGCAGCCGGGACAACCAGAACACTGAAGCTTTCTTT
>TRBD1|TRBJ2-7|TRBV20-1|NA
CSAREGGQGPYEQYF
TGCAGTGCTAGAGAAGGGGGACAGGGCCCCTACGAGCAGTACTTC
>NA|TRBJ1-5|TRBV3-1|NA
CASSQDRSQLQHF
TGTGCCAGCAGCCAAGATCGGAGCCAGCTCCAGCATTTT
>NA|TRBJ1-5|TRBV2|NA
CASRDAGSQHF
TGTGCCAGCAGAGACGCAGGGTCCCAGCATTTT
>NA|TRBJ1-2|TRBV5-1|many
CASSLEGTNYGYTF
TGCGCCAGCAGCTTGGAGGGAACTAACTATGGCTACACCTTC
>NA|TRBJ1-2|TRBV2|many
CASSFRGPPEGGYTF
TGTGCCAGCAGTTTCCGGGGACCCCCAGAAGGCGGCTACACCTTC
>NA|TRBJ2-1|TRBV5-5|NA
CASSLGTLATYNEQFF
TGTGCCAGCAGCTTGGGGACCCTCGCCACCTACAATGAGCAGTTCTTC
>TRBD1|TRBJ2-7|TRBV6-2/TRBV6-3|many
CASSRDRGSGEQYF
TGTGCCAGCAGTAGAGACAGGGGGAGCGGCGAGCAGTACTTC
>TRBD2|TRBJ2-7|TRBV28|few
CASRSGTSKYNEQYF
TGTGCCAGCAGATCCGGGACTAGCAAGTACAATGAGCAGTACTTC
>NA|TRBJ2-7|TRBV29-1|few
CSVERVGSGSSYEQYF
TGCAGCGTTGAAAGGGTGGGGTCCGGTAGCTCCTACGAGCAGTACTTC
>TRBD2|TRBJ2-3|TRBV11-3|NA
CASSLAWTSGRKADTQYF
TGTGCCAGCAGCTTAGCGTGGACTAGCGGGAGAAAGGCAGATACGCAGTATTTT
>NA|TRBJ2-2|TRBV24-1|few
CATKPSFNTGELFF
TGTGCCACCAAACCCAGCTTCAACACCGGGGAGCTGTTTTTT
>TRBD2|TRBJ2-5|TRBV6-6|NA
CASSYRLAGGGEETQYF
TGTGCCAGCAGTTACCGGCTAGCGGGGGGGGGAGAAGAGACCCAGTACTTC
>NA|TRBJ1-5|TRBV28|few
CASSSEGIQPQHF
TGTGCCAGCAGTTCGGAGGGTATTCAGCCCCAGCATTTT
>NA|TRBJ1-1|TRBV29-1|NA
CSVEGGRRNTEAFF
TGCAGCGTTGAAGGGGGACGGAGGAACACTGAAGCTTTCTTT
>NA|TRBJ2-7|TRBV9|few
CASSVAATTSYEQYF
TGTGCCAGCAGCGTAGCAGCCACAACGTCCTACGAGCAGTACTTC
>TRBD1|TRBJ1-1|TRBV7-3|many
CASSPFGQGGDTEAFF
TGTGCCAGCAGCCCCTTCGGACAGGGAGGGGACACTGAAGCTTTCTTT
>NA|TRBJ2-1|TRBV28|many
CASSLSGTIAYNEQFF
TGTGCCAGCAGTTTATCCGGGACGATCGCTTACAATGAGCAGTTCTTC
>NA|TRBJ1-2|TRBV2|many
CASAFLHTNYGYTF
TGTGCCAGCGCCTTTCTGCATACAAACTATGGCTACACCTTC
>NA|TRBJ2-3|TRBV28|NA
CASSPGGGGKDTQYF
TGTGCCAGCAGCCCGGGGGGCGGGGGTAAGGATACGCAGTATTTT
>NA|TRBJ1-3|TRBV28|many
CASSIMGLAGNTIYF
TGTGCCAGCAGTATTATGGGTTTAGCTGGAAACACCATATATTTT
>NA|TRBJ1-5|TRBV10-2|NA
CASSDWGIGNNQPQHF
TGCGCCAGCAGTGATTGGGGGATCGGGAACAATCAGCCCCAGCATTTT
>TRBD2|TRBJ2-7|TRBV6-1|many
CASSYKGGRAEEQYF
TGTGCCAGCAGTTATAAGGGCGGGAGGGCCGAGGAGCAGTACTTC
>TRBD1|TRBJ2-6|TRBV5-1|NA
CASSLATGSSGANVLTF
TGCGCCAGCAGCTTGGCGACAGGGAGCTCTGGGGCCAACGTCCTGACTTTC
>TRBD1|TRBJ1-2|TRBV5-1|NA
CASSLTYSWTGDGYTF
TGCGCCAGCAGCTTAACATACTCCTGGACAGGGGATGGCTACACCTTC
>TRBD1|TRBJ2-6|TRBV6-1|NA
CASSRQGISGANVLTF
TGTGCCAGCAGTAGACAGGGGATCTCTGGGGCCAACGTCCTGACTTTC
>TRBD1|TRBJ1-5|TRBV6-1|NA
CASSSEDRGRGQPQHF
TGTGCCAGCAGTTCCGAAGACAGGGGCCGGGGGCAGCCCCAGCATTTT
>NA|TRBJ1-2|TRBV15|NA
CATSRDSGNYGYTF
TGTGCCACCAGCAGAGATTCAGGGAACTATGGCTACACCTTC
>NA|TRBJ2-7|TRBV2|many
CASIFGYEQYF
TGTGCCAGCATCTTCGGGTACGAGCAGTACTTC
>NA|TRBJ1-5|TRBV28|NA
CASSFRKGRAGQPQHF
TGTGCCAGCAGTTTCCGTAAAGGCAGGGCGGGTCAGCCCCAGCATTTT
>TRBD2|TRBJ2-1|TRBV6-6|NA
CASSYWGGGANEQFF
TGTGCCAGCAGTTACTGGGGCGGGGGGGCGAATGAGCAGTTCTTC
>TRBD2|TRBJ2-7|TRBV20-1|many
CSARDRASGSSEQYF
TGCAGTGCTAGAGATAGGGCTAGCGGGAGTAGCGAGCAGTACTTC
>TRBD1|TRBJ2-1|TRBV11-2|NA
CASSPRQGSNEQFF
TGTGCCAGCAGCCCACGACAGGGCAGCAATGAGCAGTTCTTC
>TRBD2|TRBJ2-3|TRBV2|many
CASSELAGGQADTQYF
TGTGCCAGCAGTGAACTAGCGGGGGGCCAGGCAGATACGCAGTATTTT
>TRBD1|TRBJ2-7|TRBV6-1|few
CASSTPGQRSEQYF
TGTGCCAGCAGCACCCCGGGACAGAGGTCCGAGCAGTACTTC
>TRBD2|TRBJ2-7|TRBV11-2|NA
CASSFSSSGGGYEQYF
TGTGCCAGCAGCTTTTCATCTAGCGGGGGAGGTTACGAGCAGTACTTC
>TRBD1|TRBJ2-5|TRBV9|few
CASSVAAGQEETQYF
TGTGCCAGCAGCGTAGCCGCTGGACAGGAAGAGACCCAGTACTTC
>TRBD2|TRBJ2-1|TRBV12-3/TRBV12-4|many
CASSFSTSGRYNEQFF
TGTGCCAGCAGTTTCTCGACTAGCGGGAGGTACAATGAGCAGTTCTTC
>NA|TRBJ2-7|TRBV3-1|many
CASSSRGTSYEQYF
TGTGCCAGCAGCTCACGGGGTACAAGCTACGAGCAGTACTTC
>NA|TRBJ1-2|TRBV7-9|few
CASSSKESWAWGFNYGYTF
TGTGCCAGCAGCTCAAAGGAGTCGTGGGCATGGGGCTTCAACTATGGCTACACCTTC
>NA|TRBJ1-2|TRBV15|many
CATSRHRDTDGYTF
TGTGCCACCAGCAGGCACCGGGACACTGATGGCTACACCTTC
>NA|TRBJ2-1|TRBV11-2|NA
CASSLDGGASYNEQFF
TGTGCCAGCAGCTTAGATGGGGGGGCCTCCTACAATGAGCAGTTCTTC
>NA|TRBJ1-4|TRBV6-1|many
CASRSTGTVGGKLFF
TGTGCCAGCAGGTCGACCGGGACCGTCGGCGGAAAACTGTTTTTT
>TRBD2|TRBJ2-1|TRBV28|NA
CASSQTSGRRDEQFF
TGTGCCAGCAGTCAGACTAGCGGGAGAAGGGATGAGCAGTTCTTC
>NA|TRBJ1-4|TRBV2|many
CASSAGALGNEKLFF
TGTGCCAGCAGCGCGGGGGCTCTGGGTAACGAAAAACTGTTTTTT